Shown below are 30 T cell receptor beta chains from a single sample sequenced in a study of monozygotic twins with inflammatory bowel disease. TCRdb reworked the 5' RACE reads into one entry per CDR3 protein, no DNA. The sample totals 210,000 or so distinct CDR3 sequences; its top ten clones hold roughly 7.7%. Material for sequencing was blood. The receptors derive from a human donor with ulcerative colitis or Crohn's disease, or a healthy co-twin of an affected twin (not recorded which).

The V gene is TRBV20-1, the J gene TRBJ2-3. The CDR3 loop spans 12 amino acids. Germline V lookup: CDR1 DFQATT, CDR2 SNEGSKA (reference sequence). The CDR3 protein is CSAVIPEDTQYF.

This chain connects TRBV5-1 to TRBJ2-1; there is no DNA to check the TCRdb D call of TRBD2. The CDR3 spans 13 residues. Germline V gene data show CDR1 as SGHRS and CDR2 as YFSETQ. The CDR3 region is CASSYGLVDEQFF.

The chain links TRBV30 to TRBJ1-2. CDR1 is GTSNPN, CDR2 SVGIG, per germline (reference sequence). The length of the CDR3 is 13 residues. The CDR3 loop is CAWNKGVNYGYTF.

The chain carries TRBV20-1 and TRBJ2-2; absent DNA, TCRdb's TRBD2 call cannot be checked. Germline-derived CDR1 and CDR2 are DFQATT and SNEGSKA (reference sequence). The CDR3 is made up of 15 amino acids. The CDR3 is CSARDGRASPGELFF.

V gene TRBV14 combines with J gene TRBJ1-2; lacking DNA, the TRBD1 call made by TCRdb goes unchecked. The CDR3 length is 14 residues. Germline CDR1 is SGHDN and CDR2 is FVKESK. The CDR3 spells CASSQGVANYGYTF.

The rearrangement uses TRBV18 and TRBJ1-3; the TRBD1 assignment by TCRdb is unverifiable without DNA. Germline CDR1 KGHSH, CDR2 LQKENI. The CDR3 is made up of 17 amino acids. This CDR3 reads CASSPRSQGTTGNTIYF.

The chain has TRBV11-2 and TRBJ1-2. This CDR3 has 15 amino acids. Germline loops: CDR1 SGHAT, CDR2 FQNNGV. CDR3 protein: CASSLEEGLNYGYTF.

J is TRBJ2-1 and V is TRBV5-4. From germline, CDR1 is SGHNT and CDR2 YYREEE (reference sequence). This CDR3 has 13 residues. The CDR3 here is CASTTFVANEQFF.

The J gene is TRBJ2-1, the V gene TRBV13; the D gene TCRdb calls, TRBD1, cannot be checked with no DNA. The CDR3 length is 16 residues. CDR1 and CDR2 from the germline V gene are PRHDT and FYEKMQ (reference sequence). This CDR3 reads CASSSPGQGSYNEQFF.

V gene TRBV2 combines with J gene TRBJ1-6; absent DNA, TCRdb's TRBD1 call cannot be checked. Looked up from germline, CDR1 is SNHLY and CDR2 is FYNNEI. This CDR3 is built from 14 residues. CDR3 amino acids: CASSEQGANSPLHF.

The chain recombines TRBV2 with TRBJ1-4; TCRdb's D call, TRBD1, is unchecked because there is no DNA. The CDR3 is 15 residues long. Looked up from germline, CDR1 is SNHLY and CDR2 is FYNNEI. This CDR3 reads CASSRLGGFNEKLFF.

This rearrangement joins TRBV29-1 to TRBJ1-1; TCRdb indicates TRBD1, and absent DNA this call remains unverified. The CDR3 totals 17 residues. Germline V gene lookup returns CDR1 SQVTM and CDR2 ANQGSEA. CDR3 sequence reads: CSARLLTPDRVNTEAFF.

The V gene is TRBV7-8, the J gene TRBJ1-2; TCRdb lists TRBD1, though no DNA is available to test this call. In germline, CDR1 is SGHVS, CDR2 FQNEAQ. CDR3 size: 15 residues. CDR3 loop: CASSPTGGVNYGYTF. Full variable domain (outside the CDR3, taken from reference TRBV7-8 and TRBJ1-2): GAGVSQSPRYKVAKRGQDVALRCDPISGHVSLFWYQQALGQGPEFLTYFQNEAQLDKSGLPSDRFFAERPEGSVSTLKIQRTQQEDSAVYLCASSPTGGVNYGYTFGSGTRLTVV.

The chain links TRBV27 to TRBJ2-1; TCRdb designates TRBD2, a call that cannot be tested without DNA. This CDR3 contains 15 residues. The V gene's germline CDR1 is MNHEY and CDR2 SMNVEV (reference sequence). The chain's CDR3 is CASSSPSGGYNEQFF.

The chain couples TRBV19 to TRBJ1-2. Per germline, CDR1 LNHDA and CDR2 SQIVND (reference sequence). The CDR3 has 17 amino acids. This chain's CDR3 is CASSISRRGDYNYGYTF.

The rearrangement links TRBV20-1 to TRBJ2-1; TCRdb's assignment of TRBD2 cannot be checked, as there is no DNA. The CDR3 has 15 residues. CDR1 DFQATT and CDR2 SNEGSKA come from the germline V gene (reference sequence). CDR3 in amino acids: CSASRVAGGNNEQFF.

This chain joins TRBV29-1 and TRBJ2-6; TCRdb designates TRBD1, a call that cannot be tested without DNA. Germline values: CDR1 SQVTM, CDR2 ANQGSEA. The CDR3 is made up of 16 amino acids. This CDR3 is CSTLGDIRSGANVLTF.

Here the CDR3 reads CAWSVKSRRDTEAFF. The chain joins TRBV30 to TRBJ1-1. This CDR3 comprises 15 residues. Looked up from germline, CDR1 is GTSNPN and CDR2 is SVGIG (reference sequence).

The CDR3 loop is CASSPTGTGGNEQFF. V usage is TRBV5-1 and J usage is TRBJ2-1; lacking DNA, the TRBD1 call made by TCRdb goes unchecked. CDR3 length: 15 amino acids. Germline lookup yields CDR1 SGHRS and CDR2 YFSETQ.

The rearrangement links TRBV29-1 to TRBJ2-2; TCRdb names TRBD1, which stays unverified in the absence of DNA. Germline CDR1 is SQVTM and CDR2 is ANQGSEA. There are 13 residues in the CDR3. The CDR3 region is CSVREANTGELFF.

The chain is built from TRBV18 and TRBJ2-1. This CDR3 comprises 16 residues. Germline V gene data show CDR1 as KGHSH and CDR2 as LQKENI. CDR3: CASSLSTGGSYNEQFF.

The V and J genes are TRBV20-1 and TRBJ2-1; TCRdb reports TRBD1, a call that lacks DNA to check it against. CDR3 length equals 14 residues. Germline V gives CDR1 DFQATT, CDR2 SNEGSKA (reference sequence). The CDR3 is CSAPGKGSHNEQFF.

The chain is built from TRBV20-1 and TRBJ2-1; the TCRdb call, TRBD1, lacks DNA for checking. The CDR3 is 16 residues long. The V gene's germline CDR1 is DFQATT and CDR2 SNEGSKA (reference sequence). The CDR3 sequence: CSARPRQASSYNEQFF.

This sequence joins TRBV7-3 and TRBJ2-5; TCRdb's D gene call, TRBD2, goes unchecked for lack of DNA. This CDR3 spans 18 amino acids. Germline CDR1 reads SGHTA; CDR2 reads FQGTGA. CDR3 region: CASSSRTSVNSLQETQYF. Supplemented by reference TRBV7-3 and TRBJ2-5, the full variable domain reads GAGVSQTPSNKVTEKGKYVELRCDPISGHTALYWYRQSLGQGPEFLIYFQGTGAADDSGLPNDRFFAVRPEGSVSTLKIQRTERGDSAVYLCASSSRTSVNSLQETQYFGPGTRLLVL.

The chain has TRBV6-5 and TRBJ1-5. Germline CDR1 is MNHEY and CDR2 is SVGAGI. CDR3 length: 13 amino acids. The CDR3 here is CASSYSWNQPQHF.

The V gene is TRBV7-2, the J gene TRBJ2-7; TCRdb reports TRBD2, a call that lacks DNA to check it against. The CDR3 runs 15 residues. CDR1 is SGHTA and CDR2 is FQGNSA in the germline V gene. CDR3 region: CASSQGTTALYEQYF. Based on the CDR3 plus reference TRBV7-2 and TRBJ2-7, the full variable domain is GAGVSQSPSNKVTEKGKDVELRCDPISGHTALYWYRQSLGQGLEFLIYFQGNSAPDKSGLPSDRFSAERTGGSVSTLTIQRTQQEDSAVYLCASSQGTTALYEQYFGPGTRLTVT.

This sequence joins TRBV3-1 and TRBJ2-2; absent DNA, TCRdb's TRBD1 call cannot be checked. Germline CDR1 is LGHDT and CDR2 is YNNKEL (reference sequence). The CDR3 runs 14 residues. CDR3: CASSLSGDTGELFF.

The chain carries TRBV10-3 and TRBJ1-6; TCRdb's D gene call, TRBD1, goes unchecked for lack of DNA. The CDR3 runs 13 residues. Germline V CDR1 and CDR2: ENHRY, SYGVKD. The CDR3 is CAIRRDRGSPLHF.

The gene calls are TRBV20-1 and TRBJ2-1; without DNA, the TCRdb call of TRBD2 cannot be checked. The germline V gene has CDR1 DFQATT and CDR2 SNEGSKA (reference sequence). CDR3 length equals 16 residues. The CDR3 sequence: CSARLAGGLTNNEQFF.

The chain joins TRBV12-3 or TRBV12-4 to TRBJ2-1. The CDR3 loop spans 14 amino acids. CDR3 sequence: CASRPTVSYNEQFF.